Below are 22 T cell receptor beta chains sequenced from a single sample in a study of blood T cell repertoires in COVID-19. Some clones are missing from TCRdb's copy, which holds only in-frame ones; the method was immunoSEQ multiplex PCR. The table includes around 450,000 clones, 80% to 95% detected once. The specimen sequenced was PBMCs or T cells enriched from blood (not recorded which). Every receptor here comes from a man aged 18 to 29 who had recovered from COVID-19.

CDR3 protein: CASSLIPPGTGVAGTEAFF. Here the CDR3 DNA reads TGTGCCAGCAGCTTAATTCCCCCAGGGACGGGGGTCGCTGGCACTGAAGCTTTCTTT. V usage is TRBV7-3 and J usage is TRBJ1-1, with D perhaps TRBD1 (5 bases). The CDR3 spans 19 residues. Germline CDR1 and CDR2: SGHTA and FQGTGA. V gave up 1 base and J gave up 4 bases, with 25 bases separating them.

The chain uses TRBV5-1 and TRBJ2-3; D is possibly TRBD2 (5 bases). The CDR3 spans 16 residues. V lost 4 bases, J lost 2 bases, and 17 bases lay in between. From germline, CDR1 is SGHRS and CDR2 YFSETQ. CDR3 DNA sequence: TGCGCCAGCAGCCCCGGGGTGGGTGGGTCCACAGATACGCAGTATTTT. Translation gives CASSPGVGGSTDTQYF. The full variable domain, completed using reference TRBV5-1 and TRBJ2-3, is KAGVTQTPRYLIKTRGQQVTLSCSPISGHRSVSWYQQTPGQGLQFLFEYFSETQRNKGNFPGRFSGRQFSNSRSEMNVSTLELGDSALYLCASSPGVGGSTDTQYFGPGTRLTVL.

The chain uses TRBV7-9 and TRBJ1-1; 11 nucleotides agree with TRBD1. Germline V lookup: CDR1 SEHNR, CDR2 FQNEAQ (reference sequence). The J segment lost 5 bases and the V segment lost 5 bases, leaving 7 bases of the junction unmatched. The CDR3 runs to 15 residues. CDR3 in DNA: TGTGCCAGCAGCACCTCCTGGGACAGGGGGACTGAAGCTTTCTTT. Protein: CASSTSWDRGTEAFF.

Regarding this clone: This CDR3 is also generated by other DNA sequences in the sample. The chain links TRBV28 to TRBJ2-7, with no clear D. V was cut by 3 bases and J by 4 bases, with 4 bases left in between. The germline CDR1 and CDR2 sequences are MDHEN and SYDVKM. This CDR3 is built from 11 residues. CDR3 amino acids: CASSLTYEQYF. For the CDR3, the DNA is TGTGCCAGCAGTTTGACTTACGAGCAGTACTTC.

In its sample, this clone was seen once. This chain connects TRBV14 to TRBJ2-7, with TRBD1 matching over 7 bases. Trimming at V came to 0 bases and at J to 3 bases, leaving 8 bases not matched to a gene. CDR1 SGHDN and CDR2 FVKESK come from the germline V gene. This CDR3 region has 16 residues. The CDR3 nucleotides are TGTGCCAGCAGCCAAGAATCCTCCAGGGGGTTCTACGAGCAGTACTTC. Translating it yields CASSQESSRGFYEQYF.

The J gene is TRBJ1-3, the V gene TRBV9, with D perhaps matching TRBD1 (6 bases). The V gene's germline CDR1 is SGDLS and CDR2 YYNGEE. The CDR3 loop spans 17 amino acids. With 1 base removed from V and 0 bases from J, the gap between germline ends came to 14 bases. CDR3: CASSVLQGPSSGNTIYF. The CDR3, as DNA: TGTGCCAGCAGCGTACTACAGGGACCGAGCTCTGGAAACACCATATATTTT.

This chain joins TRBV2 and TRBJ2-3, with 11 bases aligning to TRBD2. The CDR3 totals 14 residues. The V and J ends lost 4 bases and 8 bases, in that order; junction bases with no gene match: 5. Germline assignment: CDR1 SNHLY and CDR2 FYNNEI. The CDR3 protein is CASSVSGGARTQYF. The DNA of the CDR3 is TGTGCCAGCAGTGTTAGCGGGGGGGCCCGTACGCAGTATTTT.

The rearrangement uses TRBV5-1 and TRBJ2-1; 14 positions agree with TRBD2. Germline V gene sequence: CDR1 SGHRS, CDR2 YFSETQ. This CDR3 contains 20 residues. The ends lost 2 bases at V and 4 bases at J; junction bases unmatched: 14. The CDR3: CASSFNGGLAGERGYNEQFF. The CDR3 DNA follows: TGCGCCAGCAGCTTTAATGGGGGACTAGCGGGAGAAAGAGGTTACAATGAGCAGTTCTTC.

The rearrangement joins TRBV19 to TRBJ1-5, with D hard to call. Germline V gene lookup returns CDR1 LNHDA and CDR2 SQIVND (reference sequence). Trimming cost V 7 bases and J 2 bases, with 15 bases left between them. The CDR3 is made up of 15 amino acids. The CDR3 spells CASTPRLQRNQPQHF. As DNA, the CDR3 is TGTGCCAGTACCCCACGGTTACAGCGCAATCAGCCCCAGCATTTT.

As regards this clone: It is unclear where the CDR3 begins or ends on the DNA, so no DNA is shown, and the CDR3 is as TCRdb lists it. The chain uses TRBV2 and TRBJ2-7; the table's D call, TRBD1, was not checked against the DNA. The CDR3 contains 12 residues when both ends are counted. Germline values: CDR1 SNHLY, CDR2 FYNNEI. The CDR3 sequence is CASILDRGEQYF.

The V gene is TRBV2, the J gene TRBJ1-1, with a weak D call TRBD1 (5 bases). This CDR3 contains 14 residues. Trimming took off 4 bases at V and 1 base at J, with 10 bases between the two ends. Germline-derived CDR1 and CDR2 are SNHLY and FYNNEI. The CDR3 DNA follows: TGTGCCAGCAGTGTCGGGCAGGGGAACACTGAAGCTTTCTTT. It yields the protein CASSVGQGNTEAFF. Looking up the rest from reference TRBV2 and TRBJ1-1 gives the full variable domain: EPEVTQTPSHQVTQMGQEVILRCVPISNHLYFYWYRQILGQKVEFLVSFYNNEISEKSEIFDDQFSVERPDGSNFTLKIRSTKLEDSAMYFCASSVGQGNTEAFFGQGTRLTVV.

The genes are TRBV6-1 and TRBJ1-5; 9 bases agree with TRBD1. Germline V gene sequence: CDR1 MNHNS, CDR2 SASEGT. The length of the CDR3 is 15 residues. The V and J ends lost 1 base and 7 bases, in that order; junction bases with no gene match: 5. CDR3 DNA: TGTGCCAGCAGTGAAGTCACAGGGGGCGGACAGCCCCAGCATTTT. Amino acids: CASSEVTGGGQPQHF.

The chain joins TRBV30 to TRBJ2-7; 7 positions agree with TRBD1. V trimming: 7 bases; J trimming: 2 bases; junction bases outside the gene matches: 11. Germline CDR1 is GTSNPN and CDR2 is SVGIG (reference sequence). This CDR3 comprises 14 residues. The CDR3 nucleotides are TGTGCCTCCCAGGTCGGGGACAGAGCCTACGAGCAGTACTTC. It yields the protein CASQVGDRAYEQYF.

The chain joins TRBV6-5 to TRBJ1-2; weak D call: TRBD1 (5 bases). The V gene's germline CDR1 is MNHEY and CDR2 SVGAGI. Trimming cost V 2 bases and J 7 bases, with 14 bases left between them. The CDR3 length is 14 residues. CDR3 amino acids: CASSYARGTGGYTF. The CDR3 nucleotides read TGTGCCAGCAGTTACGCCCGGGGGACGGGTGGCTACACCTTC.

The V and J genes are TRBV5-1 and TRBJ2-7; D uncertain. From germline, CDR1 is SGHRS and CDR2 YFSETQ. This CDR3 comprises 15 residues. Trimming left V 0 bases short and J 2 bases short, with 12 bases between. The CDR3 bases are TGCGCCAGCAGCTTGGCCCCAGGTAGTCCCTACGAGCAGTACTTC. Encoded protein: CASSLAPGSPYEQYF.

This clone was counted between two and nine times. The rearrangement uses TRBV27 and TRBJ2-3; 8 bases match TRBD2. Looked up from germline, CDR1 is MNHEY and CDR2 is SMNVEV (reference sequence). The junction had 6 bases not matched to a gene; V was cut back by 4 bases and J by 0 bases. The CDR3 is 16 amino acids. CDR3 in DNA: TGTGCCAGCAGTTCGTGGGGCGGGAGGAGCACAGATACGCAGTATTTT. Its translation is CASSSWGGRSTDTQYF.

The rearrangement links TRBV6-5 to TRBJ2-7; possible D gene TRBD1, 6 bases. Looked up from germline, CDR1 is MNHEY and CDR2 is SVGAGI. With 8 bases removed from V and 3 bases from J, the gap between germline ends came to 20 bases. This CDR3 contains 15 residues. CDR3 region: CASSTWTEENYEQYF. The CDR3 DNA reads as TGTGCCAGCTCCACGTGGACAGAAGAAAACTACGAGCAGTACTTC.

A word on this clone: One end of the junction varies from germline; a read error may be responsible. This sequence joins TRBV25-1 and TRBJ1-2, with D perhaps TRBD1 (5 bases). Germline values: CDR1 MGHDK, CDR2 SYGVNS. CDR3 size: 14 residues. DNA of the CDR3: TGTGCCAGTAGTGTCGGACAAGCCCTCTATGGCTACACCTTC. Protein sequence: CASSVGQALYGYTF.

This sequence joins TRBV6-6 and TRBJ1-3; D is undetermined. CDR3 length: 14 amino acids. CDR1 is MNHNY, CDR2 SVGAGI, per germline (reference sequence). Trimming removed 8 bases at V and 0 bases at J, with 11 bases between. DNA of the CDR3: TGTGCCAGCCATCCCGGGAGCTCTGGAAACACCATATATTTT. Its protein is CASHPGSSGNTIYF.

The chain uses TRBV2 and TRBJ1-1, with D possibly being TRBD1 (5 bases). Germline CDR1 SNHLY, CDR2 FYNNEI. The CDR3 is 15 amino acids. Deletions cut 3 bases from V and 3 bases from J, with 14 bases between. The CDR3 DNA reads TGTGCCAGCAGTGAGCCATCACCGGGGGACACTGAAGCTTTCTTT. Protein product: CASSEPSPGDTEAFF.

CDR3 nucleotide sequence: TGTGCCAGCAGTCCCCGCGGGGATTACATTGGAAACACCATATATTTT. It translates to CASSPRGDYIGNTIYF. This chain joins TRBV28 and TRBJ1-3; no definite D call. With 5 bases removed from V and 3 bases from J, the gap between germline ends came to 17 bases. Germline assignment: CDR1 MDHEN and CDR2 SYDVKM. The CDR3 runs 16 residues.

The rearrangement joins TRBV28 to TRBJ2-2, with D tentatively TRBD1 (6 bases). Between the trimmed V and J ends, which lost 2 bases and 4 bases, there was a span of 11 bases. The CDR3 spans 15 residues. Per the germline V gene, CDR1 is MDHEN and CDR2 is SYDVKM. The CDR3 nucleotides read TGTGCCAGCAGTTTACAGGGGACGGGCACCGGGGAGCTGTTTTTT. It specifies CASSLQGTGTGELFF.